This is a list of T cell receptor beta chains from one sample in a study of blood T cells in healthy people across ages. TCRdb analysed the 5' RACE reads with MiXCR anew, one entry per CDR3 protein. Of approximately 1,700,000 distinct CDR3 sequences listed, approximately 39% are singletons. The sequenced sample consisted of blood. The receptors derive from a human donor in good health. CDR3s include the opening cysteine and the closing phenylalanine or tryptophan. A D gene is named only where the DNA matches it firmly. Clone sizes are given selectively: once, few, many, or a class where the clone is expanded.

j_gene	v_gene	d_gene	abundance	CDR3aa	CDR3nt
TRBJ1-1	TRBV15	-	-	CATSRDSRAFF	TGTGCCACCAGCAGAGATAGTAGGGCTTTCTTT
TRBJ2-7	TRBV18	TRBD1	-	CASSLPGQGIHEQYF	TGTGCCAGCTCACTCCCGGGACAGGGGATCCACGAGCAGTACTTC
TRBJ1-4	TRBV5-1	-	-	CASSRSGDIDEKLFF	TGCGCCAGCAGCCGCTCCGGGGACATCGATGAAAAACTGTTTTTT
TRBJ2-3	TRBV20-1	-	few	CSAVSGVGTDTQYF	TGCAGTGCCGTGTCTGGGGTCGGCACAGATACGCAGTATTTT
TRBJ2-6	TRBV9	-	-	CASSPQGRGSGANVLTF	TGTGCCAGCAGCCCTCAAGGCAGGGGTTCTGGGGCCAACGTCCTGACTTTC
TRBJ2-7	TRBV7-2	TRBD2	-	CASSVLAGGLYEQYF	TGTGCCAGCAGCGTACTAGCGGGGGGCCTCTACGAGCAGTACTTC
TRBJ1-2	TRBV20-1	-	few	CSASPSRDYGYTF	TGCAGTGCTAGCCCCTCCAGGGACTATGGCTACACCTTC
TRBJ1-3	TRBV7-2	-	-	CASTYSGNTIYF	TGTGCCAGCACCTACTCTGGAAACACCATATATTTT
TRBJ2-7	TRBV20-1	TRBD1	-	CSANRDSGHEQYF	TGCAGTGCCAACCGGGACAGTGGCCACGAGCAGTACTTC
TRBJ2-7	TRBV3-1	-	-	CASSQEEEQYF	TGTGCCAGTAGCCAAGAAGAGGAGCAGTACTTC
TRBJ2-3	TRBV28	TRBD2	-	CASSGLDTDTQYF	TGTGCCAGCAGTGGACTAGATACAGATACGCAGTATTTT
TRBJ2-5	TRBV6-1	-	few	CASSEVKGPETQYF	TGTGCCAGCAGTGAAGTAAAAGGTCCAGAGACCCAGTACTTC
TRBJ2-7	TRBV7-2	-	-	CASSISGASSYEQYF	TGTGCCAGCAGCATCTCAGGGGCCTCATCCTACGAGCAGTACTTC
TRBJ2-3	TRBV5-4	-	-	CTSSLLAETDTQYF	TGTACCAGCAGCTTGCTAGCAGAGACAGATACGCAGTATTTT
TRBJ2-1	TRBV11-3	-	-	CASSPERGGGQYNEQFF	TGTGCCAGCAGCCCAGAGAGAGGGGGGGGGCAGTACAATGAGCAGTTCTTC
TRBJ2-7	TRBV13	-	-	CASSSQIMFRQRDYEQYF	TGTGCCAGCAGCTCCCAGATCATGTTTAGACAGCGAGACTACGAGCAGTACTTC
TRBJ2-5	TRBV15	-	few	CATSRSVIGEETQYF	TGTGCCACCAGCAGATCGGTCATCGGGGAAGAGACCCAGTACTTC
TRBJ1-5	TRBV12-3/TRBV12-4	-	-	CASSSSGVGHQPQHF	TGTGCCAGCAGTTCCTCCGGGGTTGGGCATCAGCCCCAGCATTTT
TRBJ2-3	TRBV7-2	TRBD2	-	CASSLRVAGTYSDTQYF	TGTGCCAGCAGCTTACGGGTAGCGGGGACTTACTCAGATACGCAGTATTTT
TRBJ2-3	TRBV5-1	-	-	CASSLDGDSSTDTQYF	TGCGCCAGCAGCTTGGATGGGGATTCTAGCACAGATACGCAGTATTTT
TRBJ1-2	TRBV4-1	-	few	CASNPGSTFNYGYTF	TGCGCCAGCAACCCGGGGAGTACCTTCAACTATGGCTACACCTTC
TRBJ2-5	TRBV10-3	TRBD2	few	CAISDRGGTQETQYF	TGTGCCATCAGTGACCGCGGGGGGACACAAGAGACCCAGTACTTC
TRBJ2-1	TRBV15	TRBD2	few	CATSRLSGGNYNEQFF	TGTGCCACCAGCAGACTTAGCGGGGGGAACTACAATGAGCAGTTCTTC
TRBJ2-5	TRBV2	-	few	CASSVLADPETQYF	TGTGCCAGCAGTGTGTTAGCGGACCCAGAGACCCAGTACTTC
TRBJ1-1	TRBV20-1	TRBD1	few	CSAYQGGITEAFF	TGCAGTGCTTATCAGGGGGGGATCACTGAAGCTTTCTTT
TRBJ2-7	TRBV5-6	-	-	CASSRSSGPPAREQYF	TGTGCCAGCAGCCGATCCTCAGGTCCCCCCGCTCGGGAGCAGTACTTC
TRBJ2-1	TRBV7-6	TRBD2	few	CASSLTADGLAVIDEQFF	TGTGCCAGCAGCTTAACCGCCGACGGACTAGCGGTTATCGATGAGCAGTTCTTC
TRBJ1-2	TRBV7-2	-	-	CASSLGTHSNYDYTF	TGTGCCAGCAGCCTCGGGACTCACTCTAACTATGACTACACCTTC
TRBJ2-3	TRBV7-7	TRBD2	-	CASSRSGGAGSDTQYF	TGTGCTAGCAGCCGTAGCGGGGGGGCTGGGTCAGATACGCAGTATTTT
TRBJ2-1	TRBV24-1	TRBD2	-	CATSASRGGSNEQFF	TGTGCCACCAGTGCCAGTCGGGGGGGCTCTAATGAGCAGTTCTTC
TRBJ2-7	TRBV7-2	-	-	CASSFRTLSHEQYF	TGTGCCAGCAGCTTTAGGACACTTTCCCACGAGCAGTACTTC
TRBJ2-5	TRBV6-2/TRBV6-3	-	once	CASSRMRDFDYQETQYF	TGTGCCAGCAGTAGAATGCGGGACTTCGATTACCAAGAGACCCAGTACTTC
TRBJ2-1	TRBV20-1	-	-	CSARDLEGNEQFF	TGCAGCGCTAGAGATTTAGAGGGGAATGAGCAGTTCTTC
TRBJ2-3	TRBV7-3	-	-	CASSSSRGMADTQYF	TGTGCCAGCAGCTCCTCCAGGGGCATGGCAGATACGCAGTATTTT
TRBJ1-4	TRBV5-1	-	-	CASSLMDHALEKLFF	TGCGCCAGCAGCCTAATGGACCATGCTCTTGAAAAACTGTTTTTT
TRBJ2-5	TRBV20-1	-	few	CSASGDDQETQYF	TGCAGTGCTAGTGGCGACGACCAAGAGACCCAGTACTTC
TRBJ1-2	TRBV7-2	-	-	CASSSGSFSYGYTF	TGTGCCAGCAGCTCAGGAAGCTTCTCATATGGCTACACCTTC
TRBJ1-5	TRBV7-2	-	-	CASSPVGVNQPQHF	TGTGCCAGCAGCCCGGTAGGGGTTAATCAGCCCCAGCATTTT
TRBJ2-3	TRBV11-1	TRBD2	-	CASSTRGGRGLLTGTQYF	TGTGCCAGCAGCACCAGGGGCGGGAGGGGACTCCTCACAGGTACGCAGTATTTT
TRBJ1-2	TRBV12-3/TRBV12-4	-	-	CATSVLEANYGYTF	TGTGCCACCTCAGTGCTTGAAGCTAACTATGGCTACACCTTC
TRBJ2-7	TRBV3-1	TRBD2	-	CANSYAYGGRNEQYF	TGTGCCAACAGCTATGCTTACGGGGGGAGGAACGAGCAGTACTTC
TRBJ2-1	TRBV6-2/TRBV6-3	-	-	CASRTGLSLFDEQFF	TGTGCCAGCAGGACGGGGCTATCGCTATTCGATGAGCAGTTCTTC
TRBJ2-5	TRBV20-1	TRBD2	few	CSAPPPSGVQETQYF	TGCAGTGCCCCGCCGCCTAGCGGGGTACAAGAGACCCAGTACTTC
TRBJ1-2	TRBV4-1	-	once	CASSQEEGGNYGYTF	TGCGCCAGCAGCCAAGAGGAAGGAGGAAACTATGGCTACACCTTC
TRBJ2-7	TRBV9	-	few	CASSVLDSPYEQYF	TGTGCCAGCAGCGTATTGGACTCACCCTACGAGCAGTACTTC
TRBJ2-3	TRBV4-3	TRBD2	-	CASSQEVAGGADTQYF	TGCGCCAGCAGCCAAGAGGTAGCGGGGGGGGCAGATACGCAGTATTTT
TRBJ1-1	TRBV6-6	-	few	CASRNTGTEAFF	TGTGCCAGCAGAAACACCGGGACTGAAGCTTTCTTT
TRBJ2-7	TRBV6-1	-	few	CASSVRGDEQYF	TGTGCCAGCTCGGTCAGGGGGGACGAGCAGTACTTC
TRBJ2-1	TRBV20-1	TRBD2	few	CSARDLVAGGQKSYNEQFF	TGCAGTGCTAGAGATTTAGTAGCGGGGGGGCAAAAGTCCTACAATGAGCAGTTCTTC
TRBJ2-1	TRBV7-9	TRBD1	few	CASSLALMGDRNEQFF	TGTGCCAGCAGCTTAGCGCTAATGGGGGACAGGAATGAGCAGTTCTTC
TRBJ2-1	TRBV29-1	-	few	CSVDQTYEQFF	TGCAGCGTTGACCAGACCTATGAGCAGTTCTTC
TRBJ1-5	TRBV9	-	-	CASSVEGLRNQPQHF	TGCGCCAGCAGCGTAGAAGGACTCCGCAATCAGCCCCAGCATTTT
TRBJ1-6	TRBV7-9	TRBD1	-	CASSSWDSDNSPLHF	TGTGCCAGCAGCTCATGGGACAGCGATAATTCACCCCTCCACTTT